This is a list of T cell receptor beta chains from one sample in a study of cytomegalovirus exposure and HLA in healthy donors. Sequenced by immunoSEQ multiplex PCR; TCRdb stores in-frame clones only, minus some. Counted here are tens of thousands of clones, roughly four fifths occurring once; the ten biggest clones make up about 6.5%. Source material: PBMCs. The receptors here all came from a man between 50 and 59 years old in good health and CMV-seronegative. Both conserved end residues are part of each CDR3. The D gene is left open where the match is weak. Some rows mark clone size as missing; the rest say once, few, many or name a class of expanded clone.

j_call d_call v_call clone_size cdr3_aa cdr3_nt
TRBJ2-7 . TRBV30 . CAWTGDAYEQYF TGTGCCTGGACAGGGGACGCCTACGAGCAGTACTTC
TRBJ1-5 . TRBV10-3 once CATLGGSNQPQHF TGTGCCACCTTGGGGGGGAGCAATCAGCCCCAGCATTTT
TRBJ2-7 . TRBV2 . CASRRSYEQYF TGTGCCAGCAGACGGTCCTACGAGCAGTACTTC
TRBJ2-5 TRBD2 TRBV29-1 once CSVAGGRGATQYF TGCAGCGTTGCCGGCGGGAGAGGTGCGACCCAGTACTTC
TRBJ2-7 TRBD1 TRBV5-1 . CASTSPGTGFYEQYF TGCGCCAGCACTTCACCAGGGACAGGCTTCTACGAGCAGTACTTC
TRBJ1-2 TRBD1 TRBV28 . CASSIGTAYGYTF TGTGCCAGCAGTATAGGGACAGCCTATGGCTACACCTTC
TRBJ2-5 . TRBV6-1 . CASSGQARGTQYF TGTGCCAGCAGTGGACAGGCCCGAGGGACCCAGTACTTC
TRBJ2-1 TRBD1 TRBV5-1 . CASGDRGINNEQFF TGCGCCAGCGGAGACAGGGGGATAAACAATGAGCAGTTCTTC
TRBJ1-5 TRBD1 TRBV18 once CASSPSGQGNQPQHF TGTGCCAGCTCACCATCGGGACAGGGAAATCAGCCCCAGCATTTT
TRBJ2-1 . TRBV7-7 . CASSLRGRSNEQFF TGTGCTAGCAGCTTAAGGGGCCGTTCCAATGAGCAGTTCTTC
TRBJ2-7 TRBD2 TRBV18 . CASSPLTSGVGGEQYF TGTGCCAGCTCACCATTAACTAGCGGGGTGGGAGGCGAGCAGTACTTC
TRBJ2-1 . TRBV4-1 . CASSPMGGGEQFF TGCGCCAGCAGCCCGATGGGGGGAGGTGAGCAGTTCTTC
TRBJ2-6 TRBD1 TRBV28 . CASSFWDRLEANVLTF TGTGCCAGCAGCTTCTGGGACAGGTTAGAGGCCAACGTCCTGACTTTC
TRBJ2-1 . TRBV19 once CASSIGGYNEQFF TGTGCCAGCAGTATCGGAGGATACAATGAGCAGTTCTTC
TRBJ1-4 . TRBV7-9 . CASSISGQSYEKLFF TGTGCCAGCAGCATTTCTGGACAGTCCTATGAAAAACTGTTTTTT
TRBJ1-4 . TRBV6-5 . CASSSHGKGDQKLFF TGTGCCAGCAGTTCCCACGGGAAGGGGGATCAAAAACTGTTTTTT
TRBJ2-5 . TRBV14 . CASSQDVAVKETQYF TGTGCCAGCAGCCAAGATGTTGCAGTGAAAGAGACCCAGTACTTC
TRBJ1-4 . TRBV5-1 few CASRPGETNEKLFF TGCGCCAGCAGGCCAGGGGAGACTAATGAAAAACTGTTTTTT
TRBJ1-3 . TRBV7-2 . CASSLGRTRANTIYF TGTGCCAGCAGCTTAGGCCGGACCAGGGCCAACACCATATATTTT
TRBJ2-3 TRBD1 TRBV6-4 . CASSDRKTGTGGTDTQYF TGTGCCAGCAGTGACCGGAAAACCGGGACAGGGGGCACAGATACGCAGTATTTT
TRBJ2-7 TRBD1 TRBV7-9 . CASSLEGQIYEQYF TGTGCCAGCAGCTTAGAGGGACAGATCTACGAGCAGTACTTC
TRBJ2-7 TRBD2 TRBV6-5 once CASSRLAGGTYEQYF TGTGCCAGCAGTCGGCTAGCGGGAGGAACCTACGAGCAGTACTTC
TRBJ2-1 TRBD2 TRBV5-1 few CASSLERERNEQFF TGCGCCAGCAGCTTGGAGCGGGAGCGGAATGAGCAGTTCTTC
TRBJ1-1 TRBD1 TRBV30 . CAWSVKGARTEAFF TGTGCCTGGAGTGTAAAGGGGGCCCGCACTGAAGCTTTCTTT
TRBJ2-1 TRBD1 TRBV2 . CASSPLTGLSYNEQFF TGTGCCAGCAGTCCACTGACAGGGCTCTCCTACAATGAGCAGTTCTTC
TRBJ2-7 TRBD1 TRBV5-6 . CASSLGDRSSYEQYF TGTGCCAGCAGCCTGGGGGACAGGAGCTCCTACGAGCAGTACTTC
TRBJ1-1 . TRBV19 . CASSQGRDTEAFF TGTGCCAGTAGTCAAGGCCGGGACACTGAAGCTTTCTTT